This TCR beta chain was sequenced during a study of beta chain features in type 1 diabetes (dated by TCRdb to 2016 to 2019). Looking at the study overall: No differences in mean age, gender distribution, total cell number or subset yield were found between patients and healthy donors. A total of some 110 million sorted cells were examined across all samples, and the number of cells per subset was strongly correlated with RNA yield. In the study, TCRB repertoires of sorted circulating CD4+ T cell subsets from recently diagnosed type 1 diabetes patients were compared with those of matched healthy donors. Regulatory and stem cell-like memory subsets were isolated from only 8 patients and 8 healthy donors, whereas naive and central memory subsets came from all 30 or so donors.

Results the study describes overall, beyond this receptor: Because cDNA was sequenced instead of genomic DNA, activated cells with high expression could be over-represented, although the groups did not differ in activation or CD3 levels. Naive, central memory and regulatory TCRB repertoires appeared to be more alike among patients than among healthy donors. A moderate but significant shortening of TCRB CDR3 length was observed in type 1 diabetes patients in all four CD4+ subsets. Fewer insertions and more nucleotide deletions at VDJ recombination sites were observed in patients with type 1 diabetes, implying thymic rearrangement abnormalities. Because small numbers of individuals were included in the HLA sub-analyses, any influence of HLA type on TCRB rearrangement was left unresolved. Shorter templates might be favored by PCR, yet because patient and control samples were amplified and corrected together, any such skew would affect both groups equally.

V is pared back by 2 bases and J by 1 base, with 11 bases lying between the germline termini. CDR1 is given as GTSNPN and CDR2 as SVGIG, both from the germline V gene (reference sequence). Inclusive of the bounding cysteine and phenylalanine, the CDR3 is 14 residues long. Only the CDR3 portion is preserved as DNA: 42 bases, with reading frame beginning at the first base. Each donor gave one peripheral blood draw, about 110 mL on average, collected into heparinised tubes. A BD FACSAria II and a panel including CD45RO, CCR7, CD25, CD127, CD95 and CD27 were used to sort naive, central memory, regulatory and stem cell-like memory CD4+ T cells. A purity above 95% was achieved for all sorted populations. PBMCs were isolated right away by Lymphoprep density gradient centrifugation and were stained directly, without culture. So that batch effects would be minimized, each experiment stained and sorted samples in pairs, pairing one healthy donor with one patient.

The High Capacity cDNA Reverse Transcription Kit was used to reverse transcribe all of the isolated RNA, meaning that expressed TCRB transcripts were what got sequenced. Deep immunoSEQ sequencing was applied to naive, central memory and regulatory T cell samples, giving an average of around 3.4 million total reads per sample. Sorted cells were lysed in RLT buffer and RNA was extracted with DNase-treated RNeasy Micro or Mini kits, depending on cell number. To prevent cross-contamination, every cell subset was processed on its own, while patient and healthy donor samples were processed together. Using the immunoSEQ multiplex PCR, TCRB sequences were amplified from cDNA into 87-bp fragments spanning the CDR3 region. Sequencing of the amplicons was done on the Illumina HiSeq platform. Concerning the study's data processing: PCR bias was corrected computationally using synthetic template baselines, and reads within Hamming distance 2 were collapsed, with unmergeable singletons discarded. Reads were aligned against IMGT to assign V, D and J genes, CDR3 length and insertions or deletions at six rearrangement sites. Within each subset, clonotype counts were normalized to the number of sorted cells before true diversity and Gini coefficients were calculated with the tcR R package. The overlap coefficient, calculated on TCRB nucleotide sequences, was used to quantify repertoire sharing. Out-of-frame TCRB sequences from naive cells were analyzed to stand in for the pre-selection repertoire. TCRdb limited this immuneACCESS table to in-frame rearrangements with V and J called. A share of clones is missing; checked studies link under half to unresolved V genes, and the rest is unexplained. V, J and clone size reflect that table, while D and trimming were determined from the DNA. Present in this sample are under 850,000 clones, 13% of which were seen just once. In total, the top ten clones hold 0.022% of the sample.

This clone was observed a handful of times. Its cognate antigen has yet to be identified. Base qualities are not at hand, and no much larger clone is one base apart. Sequencing was carried out using naive CD4+ T cells from blood. The cell subset or site label, as the study defines it: true naive CD4+ T cells. This clonotype originated in a man younger than 30 with type 1 diabetes. The rearranged segments are TRBV30 and TRBJ1-1, with TRBD1 perhaps the D gene, on 6 matching bases. The nucleotide sequence is TGTGCCTGGAGTAAGGGGACAAAGAACACTGAAGCTTTCTTT. Its protein is CAWSKGTKNTEAFF.